A selection of T cell receptor beta chains follows, all from one sample in a study of T cell clones after liver transplantation. Repertoires were generated with immunoSEQ multiplex PCR, while TCRdb's copy carries only in-frame clones and drops some. In the table there are under 55,000 clones, approximately 86% of which are singletons. Material: CD4+ T cells from blood, obtained 24 months after liver transplant. These receptors came from a human patient who received a liver transplant. Some T cells may possibly be graft donor cells. Each CDR3 is given with its conserved first and last residue. Fields, in order: D gene, J gene, V gene, clone size, CDR3 DNA, CDR3 protein. A D gene is named only where the DNA matches it firmly. The size entry is marked missing in some rows and otherwise reads once, few, many or a size class.

NA | TRBJ1-2 | TRBV4-1 | NA | TGCGCCAGCAGCCAAGTCCCGACAGGTCCGGGGAAATATGGCTACACCTTC | CASSQVPTGPGKYGYTF
TRBD1 | TRBJ1-1 | TRBV9 | NA | TGTGCCAGCAGCTTAGTACAGGGGGACACTGAAGCTTTCTTT | CASSLVQGDTEAFF
TRBD1 | TRBJ1-5 | TRBV18 | NA | TGTGCCAGCTCACCGGGACAGGGCTCGTATCAGCCCCAGCATTTT | CASSPGQGSYQPQHF
NA | TRBJ1-2 | TRBV5-1 | NA | TGCGCCAGCAGTTTCTCATCGTATGGCTACACCTTC | CASSFSSYGYTF
NA | TRBJ2-5 | TRBV19 | NA | TGTGCCAGTAGTATAGGGGGGACGGATAAAGAGACCCAGTACTTC | CASSIGGTDKETQYF
TRBD2 | TRBJ2-3 | TRBV5-4 | NA | TGTGCCAGCAGCCCAATCGGGACTAGCGGGACCACAGATACGCAGTATTTT | CASSPIGTSGTTDTQYF
NA | TRBJ2-4 | TRBV7-9 | NA | TGTGCCAGCAGCTCGTCCGGGAACCTCGGGGGAAACATTCAGTACTTC | CASSSSGNLGGNIQYF
NA | TRBJ1-2 | TRBV28 | few | TGTGCCAGCAGTTTAGTGGGCCAATTCTATGGCTACACCTTC | CASSLVGQFYGYTF
NA | TRBJ2-6 | TRBV19 | once | TGTGCCAGTAGTCGGGACTCCAGCTCTGGGGCCAACGTCCTGACTTTC | CASSRDSSSGANVLTF
TRBD2 | TRBJ2-3 | TRBV6-5 | NA | TGTGCCAGCAGTTATGGGGGGGGCACAGATACGCAGTATTTT | CASSYGGGTDTQYF
NA | TRBJ2-7 | TRBV18 | NA | TGTGCCAGCTCCTACACTGGCTCCTACGAGCAGTACTTC | CASSYTGSYEQYF
NA | TRBJ1-6 | TRBV5-5 | once | TGTGCCAGCAGCTTGGACAGGATGAATTCACCCCTCCACTTT | CASSLDRMNSPLHF
NA | TRBJ2-3 | TRBV5-1 | NA | TGCGCCAGCAGCTCATCGACAGCCGATACGCAGTATTTT | CASSSSTADTQYF
TRBD1 | TRBJ1-6 | TRBV10-3 | NA | TGTGCCATCAGCGGAGGGACAGGGAGTTCACCCCTCCACTTT | CAISGGTGSSPLHF
TRBD2 | TRBJ2-1 | TRBV27 | few | TGTGCCAGCAGTTTATCGAGAGGGTTCGCGGGGGGGCTGGATGAGCAGTTCTTC | CASSLSRGFAGGLDEQFF
TRBD1 | TRBJ1-2 | TRBV7-3 | NA | TGTGCCAGCAGCTTAAAACAGGGGGTAGGCTACACCTTC | CASSLKQGVGYTF
NA | TRBJ2-1 | TRBV7-3 | NA | TGTGCCAGCAGCTTAAGCTCTCAGGGGTTGGGGAATGGGCAGTTCTTC | CASSLSSQGLGNGQFF
NA | TRBJ1-1 | TRBV6-6 | NA | TGTGCCAGCAGTCAACTACTAGGGAACACTGAAGCTTTCTTT | CASSQLLGNTEAFF
NA | TRBJ2-1 | TRBV28 | NA | TGTGCCAGCACGTTCTCCCGGGCCGCGGTCAATGAGCAGTTCTTC | CASTFSRAAVNEQFF
NA | TRBJ2-7 | TRBV14 | NA | TGTGCCAGCAGCCAAGATGGACCGACACTGGAGCAGTACTTC | CASSQDGPTLEQYF
TRBD2 | TRBJ2-1 | TRBV28 | NA | TGTGCCAGCAGCCCCACCAAACTAGCGGGAGATGAGGAGTTCTTC | CASSPTKLAGDEEFF
TRBD2 | TRBJ2-5 | TRBV5-1 | NA | TGCGCCAGCAGCTTGGATGGTAGCGGGAGGAAAGAGACCCAGTACTTC | CASSLDGSGRKETQYF
NA | TRBJ2-1 | TRBV11-3 | NA | TGTGCCAGCAGCGCATCCGGGCGGATTGGGGAGCAGTTCTTC | CASSASGRIGEQFF
TRBD1 | TRBJ2-1 | TRBV9 | NA | TGTGCCAGCAGCGAACAGGGGTCCTACAATGAGCAGTTCTTC | CASSEQGSYNEQFF
TRBD2 | TRBJ2-1 | TRBV2 | NA | TGTGCCAGCAGTGAAGCGCCGACTAGCGGGAGGGTGCAGTTCTTC | CASSEAPTSGRVQFF
NA | TRBJ1-1 | TRBV6-5 | NA | TGTGCCAGCAGTTCGGACAGTAGCATGAGGACTGAAGCTTTCTTT | CASSSDSSMRTEAFF
NA | TRBJ2-2 | TRBV27 | NA | TGTGCCAGCAGGGGGACCATAGGGGCCGGGGAGCTGTTTTTT | CASRGTIGAGELFF
TRBD1 | TRBJ1-5 | TRBV27 | NA | TGTGCCAGCACCCAAACAGCAGTTTATATGGGACAGAACCCTCAGCCCCAGCATTTT | CASTQTAVYMGQNPQPQHF
TRBD1 | TRBJ2-3 | TRBV4-1 | NA | TGCGCCAGCAGCCAAGGGGGGACAGGGGACACAGATACGCAGTATTTT | CASSQGGTGDTDTQYF
NA | TRBJ2-3 | TRBV14 | few | TGTGCCAGCGGTTACAGCGGCACAGATACGCAGTATTTT | CASGYSGTDTQYF
TRBD1 | TRBJ1-4 | TRBV6-6 | NA | TGTGCCAGCAGTTACCCGGGACAGTTTAATGAAAAACTGTTTTTT | CASSYPGQFNEKLFF
TRBD1 | TRBJ2-2 | TRBV6-1 | few | TGTGCCAGCAGAATAACGACAGGGGGTACCGGGGAGCTGTTTTTT | CASRITTGGTGELFF
TRBD1 | TRBJ1-6 | TRBV28 | NA | TGTGCCAGCAGGAGGGACAGGGGTAATTCACCCCTCCACTTT | CASRRDRGNSPLHF
NA | TRBJ2-2 | TRBV5-1 | NA | TGCGCCAGCAGCGCCTACAGCGGGTACACCGGGGAGCTGTTTTTT | CASSAYSGYTGELFF
TRBD1 | TRBJ1-1 | TRBV4-2 | NA | TGTGCCAGCAGCTCGACAGGGGTCGAGACTGAAGCTTTCTTT | CASSSTGVETEAFF